The 10 T cell receptor beta chains below all came from one sample that was sequenced in a study of glioma-infiltrating T cells. TCR alpha and beta CDR3 regions were amplified from RNA using iRepertoire nested multiplex PCR. In TCRdb, the multiplex PCR reads were re-called with MiXCR into one record per CDR3 protein. The top ten clones hold more than 10% of a sample with fewer than 500,000 distinct CDR3 sequences, approximately 42% of them seen once. Sample: glioma tissue, nonneoplastic brain tissue, or PBMCs (not recorded which). The receptors stem from a human donor with low-grade glioma or glioblastoma, undergoing nonglioma brain surgery, or in good health (not recorded which).

This clonotype was detected many times. The chain recombines TRBV7-2 with TRBJ1-5; tentative D call: TRBD1 (5 bases). The V gene's germline CDR1 is SGHTA and CDR2 FQGNSA. The CDR3 has 16 amino acids. With 2 bases removed from V and 5 bases from J, the gap between germline ends came to 16 bases. Here the CDR3 DNA reads TGTGCCAGCAGCTTATCTTCCTGGGGAGGGGATCAGCCCCAGCATTTT. Its translation is CASSLSSWGGDQPQHF.

In its sample, this clonotype was seen many times. The chain links TRBV6-2 or TRBV6-3 to TRBJ2-1; 10 nucleotides match TRBD2. This CDR3 has 16 residues. Germline-derived CDR1 and CDR2 are MNHEY and SVGEGT. With 4 bases clipped from V and 2 bases from J, the junction kept 5 bases outside the gene matches. The CDR3 reads CASSSGLAVTYNEQFF. The CDR3 DNA is TGTGCCAGCAGTTCCGGACTAGCGGTAACCTACAATGAGCAGTTCTTC.

Points on this clonotype: No conserved phenylalanine or tryptophan is present at the end of the CDR3, so a read error is the likely explanation. CDR3 sequence reads: CATSRGTSELTDTQYL. CDR3 nucleotide sequence: TGTGCCACCAGCAGGGGGACTAGCGAACTGACAGATACGCAGTATCTT. The V call is TRBV15, the J call TRBJ2-3; 10 bases match TRBD2. Trimming cost V 3 bases and J 3 bases; bases outside gene matches: 6. The germline CDR1 and CDR2 sequences are LNHNV and YYDKDF (reference sequence). This CDR3 comprises 16 residues.

The gene calls are TRBV19 and TRBJ2-2; 7 bases are a match to TRBD1. V was clipped by 2 bases and J by 0 bases; unmatched bases: 3. Germline V gene data show CDR1 as LNHDA and CDR2 as SQIVND (reference sequence). The CDR3 contains 16 residues. CDR3: CASSIWGTANTGELFF. The DNA for the CDR3 is TGTGCCAGTAGTATATGGGGGACAGCGAACACCGGGGAGCTGTTTTTT.

The V and J genes are TRBV7-2 and TRBJ2-3, with D perhaps TRBD2 (6 bases). Trimming pared 5 bases from V and 2 bases from J, leaving 14 bases between. Germline V gene data show CDR1 as SGHTA and CDR2 as FQGNSA. This CDR3 spans 15 amino acids. CDR3 sequence: CASSPEEGYTDTQYF. In DNA form, the CDR3 reads TGTGCCAGCAGCCCCGAGGAGGGGTACACAGATACGCAGTATTTT.

The CDR3 DNA reads TGCAGTGCCACCGGGAAAGTATCTAATAGCAATCAGCCCCAGCATTTT. Its protein is CSATGKVSNSNQPQHF. V is TRBV20-1 and J is TRBJ1-5; D ambiguous. The CDR3 length is 16 residues. The V gene's germline CDR1 is DFQATT and CDR2 SNEGSKA (reference sequence). V was shortened by 6 bases and J by 0 bases, with 18 bases between the two germline ends.

This chain uses TRBV28 with TRBJ1-1; D unresolved. The CDR3 has 14 residues. Germline-derived CDR1 and CDR2 are MDHEN and SYDVKM. The V end was cut by 6 bases, the J end by 0 bases, with 11 bases between. The chain's CDR3 is CASRVPQMNTEAFF. CDR3 sequence (DNA): TGTGCCAGCAGAGTCCCGCAGATGAACACTGAAGCTTTCTTT.

V and J are TRBV7-2 and TRBJ2-7; D not certain. Germline CDR1 is SGHTA and CDR2 is FQGNSA. Deletions cut 2 bases from V and 6 bases from J, with 17 bases between. The CDR3 runs 15 residues. For the CDR3, the DNA is TGTGCCAGCAGCTTACAGAACACAGTACTCGGCGAGCAGTACTTC. It yields the protein CASSLQNTVLGEQYF.

This clonotype was seen a handful of times. The rearrangement uses TRBV6-5 and TRBJ2-5; a possible D gene is TRBD1 (6 bases). This CDR3 has 13 residues. V was clipped by 2 bases and J by 5 bases, with 9 bases between them. Germline lookup yields CDR1 MNHEY and CDR2 SVGAGI. The CDR3 coding sequence is TGTGCCAGCAGTTACCGGACAGCCGAGACCCAGTACTTC. Protein product: CASSYRTAETQYF.

V usage is TRBV20-1 and J usage is TRBJ2-5; 7 nucleotides agree with TRBD2. The CDR3 runs 13 residues. In germline, CDR1 is DFQATT, CDR2 SNEGSKA (reference sequence). V lost 5 bases and J lost 11; bases outside the gene matches: 14. CDR3 protein: CSASTSSYNEQYF. The CDR3, as DNA: TGCAGTGCTTCGACTAGCTCCTACAATGAGCAGTACTTC.